This T cell receptor beta chain was captured by sequencing in a study of shared clonotypes between healthy human individuals. The CDR3 is 15 residues long. The germline V and J ends were trimmed by 0 bases and 4 bases, with 12 bases remaining between them. Germline V gives CDR1 MNHEY, CDR2 SVGAGI. Several immunoSEQ 96-well plates shared each subset's DNA, each plate a replicate. Clones were read by immunoSEQ multiplex PCR, and TCRdb kept only the in-frame ones, dropping some. The sample comprises 980,000 or so clones, 76% of which are singletons, and approximately 1.5% rests with the top ten. Concerning this clone itself: Its antigen is still unknown.

Study-wide results and caveats: Clonotypes which were not shared had lower generation probabilities than clonotypes that all four donors shared.

Source material: memory CD4+ T cells sorted from blood. The sample's subset: CD45RA-negative fraction. The V gene is TRBV6-5, the J gene TRBJ1-1; D is ambiguous. This TCR derives from a man between 18 and 29 years old in good health. The CDR3 bases are TGTGCCAGCAGTTACTCGTATCGGGTTAGCACTGAAGCTTTCTTT. This gives the protein CASSYSYRVSTEAFF.